Each of the 3 T cell receptor beta chains below was sequenced from the same sample in a study of blood T cell repertoires in COVID-19. Here immunoSEQ multiplex PCR was the method, and the copy in TCRdb shows in-frame clones only, minus some. The sample carries tens of thousands of clones, approximately 80% recorded once. The sequencing input was peripheral blood. Every receptor here comes from a young man with COVID-19, enrolled during active disease.

V gene TRBV3-1 (or the pseudogene TRBV3-2) combines with J gene TRBJ1-6, with no clear D. The CDR3 runs to 16 residues. The V gene lost 0 bases and the J gene lost 7 bases, with 13 bases spanning the gap. Germline V gives CDR1 LGHDT, CDR2 YNNKEL (reference sequence). CDR3 in amino acids: CASSQEAAGGNSPLHF. CDR3 nucleotides: TGTGCCAGCAGCCAAGAAGCGGCAGGCGGAAATTCACCCCTCCACTTT.

In this sample, this clone turned up once. V gene TRBV11-3 combines with J gene TRBJ2-5; 7 bases are a match to TRBD1. Germline V gene data show CDR1 as SGHNT and CDR2 as YENEEA. V lost 1 base and J lost 1; bases outside the gene matches: 3. CDR3 length: 15 residues. As DNA, the CDR3 is TGTGCCAGCAGCTTAGGGGGGACAGCCCAAGAGACCCAGTACTTC. Protein sequence: CASSLGGTAQETQYF.

The chain links TRBV2 to TRBJ2-5, with D maybe TRBD1 (5 bases). Deletions cut 5 bases from V and 3 bases from J, with 13 bases between. This CDR3 has 14 residues. CDR1 SNHLY and CDR2 FYNNEI come from the germline V gene. Written as DNA, the CDR3 is TGTGCCAGCAGTATGGACACCCCGGAAGAGACCCAGTACTTC. As protein: CASSMDTPEETQYF.